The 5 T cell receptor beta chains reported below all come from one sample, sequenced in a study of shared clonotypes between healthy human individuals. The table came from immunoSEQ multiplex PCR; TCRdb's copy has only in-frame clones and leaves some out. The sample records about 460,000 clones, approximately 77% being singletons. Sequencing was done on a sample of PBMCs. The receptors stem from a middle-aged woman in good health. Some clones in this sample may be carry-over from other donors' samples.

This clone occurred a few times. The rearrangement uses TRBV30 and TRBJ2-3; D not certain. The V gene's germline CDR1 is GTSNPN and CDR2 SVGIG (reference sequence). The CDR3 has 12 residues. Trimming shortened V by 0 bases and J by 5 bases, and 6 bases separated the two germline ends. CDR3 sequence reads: CAWSVAGDTQYF. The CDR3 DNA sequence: TGTGCCTGGAGTGTAGCTGGAGATACGCAGTATTTT.

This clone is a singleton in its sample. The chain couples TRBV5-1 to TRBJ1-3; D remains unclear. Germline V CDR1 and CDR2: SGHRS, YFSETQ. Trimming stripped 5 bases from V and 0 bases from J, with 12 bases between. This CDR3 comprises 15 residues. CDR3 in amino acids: CASRSQTASGNTIYF. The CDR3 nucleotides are TGCGCCAGCAGGAGCCAGACCGCCTCTGGAAACACCATATATTTT.

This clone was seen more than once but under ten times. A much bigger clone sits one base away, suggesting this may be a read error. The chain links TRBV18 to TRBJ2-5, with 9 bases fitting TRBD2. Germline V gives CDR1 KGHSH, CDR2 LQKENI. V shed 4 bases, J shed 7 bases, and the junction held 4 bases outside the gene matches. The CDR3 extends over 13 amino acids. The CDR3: CASSLAGDATQYF. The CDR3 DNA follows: TGTGCCAGCTCACTAGCGGGAGATGCGACCCAGTACTTC.

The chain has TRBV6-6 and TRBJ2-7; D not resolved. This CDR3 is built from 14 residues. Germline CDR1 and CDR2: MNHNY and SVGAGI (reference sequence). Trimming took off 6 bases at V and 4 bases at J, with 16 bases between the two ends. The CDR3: CASSYRGQVYEQYF. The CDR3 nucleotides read TGTGCCAGCAGCTACCGAGGCCAGGTTTACGAGCAGTACTTC.

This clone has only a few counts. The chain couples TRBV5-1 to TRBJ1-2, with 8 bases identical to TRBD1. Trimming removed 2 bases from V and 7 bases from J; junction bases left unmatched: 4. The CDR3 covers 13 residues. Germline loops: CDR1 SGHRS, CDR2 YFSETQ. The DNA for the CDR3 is TGCGCCAGCAGCTTCGGACAGGGCGGTGGCTACACCTTC. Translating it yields CASSFGQGGGYTF.